These 14 T cell receptor beta chains were sequenced from one sample in a study of spatial heterogeneity in lung cancer. Time point reported: sample taken at primary tumor resection. Unsorted samples of tumor, nontumor lung or frozen PBMC had their whole RNA sequenced. TCRdb reanalysed the 5' RACE reads using MiXCR and keeps one entry per CDR3 protein. Among under 100,000 distinct CDR3 sequences listed, approximately 8.6% were seen once. This specimen consisted of PBMCs, obtained at surgery. The receptor source for this set is a male donor with early-stage non-small cell lung cancer.

This clonotype was detected many times. This chain uses TRBV5-1 with TRBJ1-2; D is ambiguous. Trimming removed 1 base at V and 8 bases at J, with 12 bases between. The CDR3 covers 13 residues. The germline V gene encodes CDR1 SGHRS and CDR2 YFSETQ. The CDR3 region is CASSLSGEEGYTF. CDR3 in DNA: TGCGCCAGCAGCTTGAGCGGGGAAGAGGGCTACACCTTC.

J is TRBJ2-7 and V is TRBV30; D is undetermined. V was clipped by 2 bases and J by 3 bases, with 11 bases between them. The germline V gene has CDR1 GTSNPN and CDR2 SVGIG (reference sequence). The CDR3 extends over 13 amino acids. In DNA, the CDR3 is TGTGCCTGGAGTCACGGACCAAACTACGAGCAGTACTTC. Amino acid sequence: CAWSHGPNYEQYF.

This chain uses TRBV12-3 or TRBV12-4 with TRBJ2-2; possibly TRBD1 or TRBD2 for D (5 bases each). There are 16 residues in the CDR3. The V and J ends lost 7 bases and 0 bases respectively, with 15 bases between them. This chain's CDR3 is CASIVRGPTNTGELFF. CDR3 DNA: TGTGCCAGCATCGTCCGGGGCCCTACGAACACCGGGGAGCTGTTTTTT.

There are a few counts of this clonotype. CDR3 DNA: TGCGCCAGCAGCCAAGAGGGACAGGGTGAGCCCCAGTACTTC. Translating gives CASSQEGQGEPQYF. The chain employs TRBV4-3 and TRBJ2-5; TRBD1 aligns across 9 bases. V lost 0 bases, J lost 9 bases, and 5 bases stayed unmatched. CDR1 LGHNA and CDR2 YSLEER come from the germline V gene. This CDR3 contains 14 residues.

This clonotype was detected only a few times. The chain has TRBV7-2 and TRBJ2-3; TRBD2 aligns across 8 bases. Per the germline V gene, CDR1 is SGHTA and CDR2 is FQGNSA. This CDR3 region has 16 residues. The V and J ends lost 2 bases and 0 bases, in that order; junction bases with no gene match: 4. The DNA of the CDR3 is TGTGCCAGCAGCTTAATCGGGGGGGCTAGCACAGATACGCAGTATTTT. Encoded protein: CASSLIGGASTDTQYF. Full variable domain (missing parts from reference TRBV7-2 and TRBJ2-3): GAGVSQSPSNKVTEKGKDVELRCDPISGHTALYWYRQSLGQGLEFLIYFQGNSAPDKSGLPSDRFSAERTGGSVSTLTIQRTQQEDSAVYLCASSLIGGASTDTQYFGPGTRLTVL.

Concerning this clonotype: This could be a read error, since a much larger clone is one nucleotide away. The conserved closing phenylalanine or tryptophan is absent in this CDR3, likely reflecting a read error. The chain couples TRBV29-1 to TRBJ2-7; TRBD1 matches 9 bases. The CDR3 covers 13 residues. The V gene end was trimmed by 4 bases and the J gene end by 3 bases; junction bases not matched to a gene: 4. Per germline, CDR1 SQVTM and CDR2 ANQGSEA. The CDR3 sequence is CSVGGQGLYEQYY. DNA for the CDR3: TGCAGCGTTGGGGGACAGGGTCTCTACGAGCAGTACTAC.

In its sample, this clonotype was seen many times. This sequence joins TRBV10-3 and TRBJ2-7; 9 nucleotides line up with TRBD1. The CDR3 totals 12 residues. Germline lookup yields CDR1 ENHRY and CDR2 SYGVKD. V shed 6 bases, J shed 6 bases, and the junction held 3 bases outside the gene matches. The CDR3 protein is CAISADRGEQYF. CDR3 DNA: TGTGCCATCAGCGCGGACAGGGGCGAGCAGTACTTC.

This clonotype was counted ten times or more. The J gene is TRBJ2-1, the V gene TRBV9; TRBD2 matches 12 bases. Germline V lookup: CDR1 SGDLS, CDR2 YYNGEE. The CDR3 runs to 15 residues. J was trimmed by 10 bases and V by 0 bases; bases with no gene match: 5. CDR3 sequence (DNA): TGTGCCAGCAGCGTAGCCCCTAGCGGGAGGGCCGAGCAGTTCTTC. This translates into CASSVAPSGRAEQFF.

In its sample, this clonotype was seen many times. The V call is TRBV5-6, the J call TRBJ1-1, with a weak D call TRBD1 (5 bases). The CDR3 sequence is 13 residues long. Deletions cut 3 bases from V and 5 bases from J, with 11 bases between. Looked up from germline, CDR1 is SGHDT and CDR2 is YYEEEE. The CDR3 sequence is CASSSGWGTEAFF. The CDR3 DNA reads TGTGCCAGCAGCTCGGGTTGGGGGACTGAAGCTTTCTTT. Drawing the rest from reference TRBV5-6 and TRBJ1-1, the complete variable domain is DAGVTQSPTHLIKTRGQQVTLRCSPKSGHDTVSWYQQALGQGPQFIFQYYEEEERQRGNFPDRFSGHQFPNYSSELNVNALLLGDSALYLCASSSGWGTEAFFGQGTRLTVV.

The chain links TRBV18 to TRBJ2-7; a possible D gene is TRBD1 (5 bases). This CDR3 has 16 residues. The germline gives CDR1 KGHSH, CDR2 LQKENI. V lost 2 bases to trimming and J lost 0 bases, with 14 bases between them. CDR3 coding DNA: TGTGCCAGCTCACCAAATTTAGCAGGGATCTCCTACGAGCAGTACTTC. Translating it yields CASSPNLAGISYEQYF.

This clonotype was detected only a few times. The chain employs TRBV28 and TRBJ1-1; 8 positions match TRBD1. Per the germline V gene, CDR1 is MDHEN and CDR2 is SYDVKM. V was pared by 5 bases and J by 10 bases, with 6 bases of the junction left unmatched. This CDR3 is built from 12 residues. The CDR3 coding sequence is TGTGCCAGCAGTCCGCGACAGGGGCCAGCTTTCTTT. Encoded protein: CASSPRQGPAFF.

This clonotype occurred many times. V and J are TRBV6-6 and TRBJ2-2; D may be TRBD1 (6 bases). The CDR3 is 16 amino acids. Germline V CDR1 and CDR2: MNHNY, SVGAGI (reference sequence). V was pared by 1 base and J by 8 bases, with 17 bases between. CDR3 amino acids: CASSYWGTSKKGELFF. For the CDR3, the DNA is TGTGCCAGCAGTTACTGGGGGACATCAAAAAAAGGGGAGCTGTTTTTT.

The V and J genes are TRBV5-1 and TRBJ1-5; TRBD1 matches at 7 bases. In germline, CDR1 is SGHRS, CDR2 YFSETQ. V lost 0 bases, J lost 3 bases, and 3 bases stayed unmatched. The CDR3 is 15 residues long. CDR3 in amino acids: CASSLGDSINQPQHF. The CDR3 DNA sequence: TGCGCCAGCAGCTTGGGGGACAGTATCAATCAGCCCCAGCATTTT.

This clonotype has more than one count but fewer than ten. The chain employs TRBV5-1 and TRBJ2-5, with 13 bases identical to TRBD2. Germline V gene sequence: CDR1 SGHRS, CDR2 YFSETQ. V lost 6 bases and J lost 4; bases outside the gene matches: 6. The CDR3 is made up of 15 amino acids. The CDR3 region has the DNA TGCGCCAGCAAAGGACTAGCGGGAGCACGAGAGACCCAGTACTTC. This gives the protein CASKGLAGARETQYF.